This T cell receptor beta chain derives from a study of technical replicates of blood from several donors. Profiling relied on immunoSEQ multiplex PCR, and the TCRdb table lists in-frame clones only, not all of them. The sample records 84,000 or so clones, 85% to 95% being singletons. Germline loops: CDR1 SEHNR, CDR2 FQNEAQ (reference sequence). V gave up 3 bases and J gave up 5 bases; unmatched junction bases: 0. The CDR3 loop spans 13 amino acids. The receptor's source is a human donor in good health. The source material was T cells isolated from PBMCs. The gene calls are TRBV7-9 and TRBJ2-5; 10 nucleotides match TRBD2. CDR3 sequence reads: CASSLGLAETQYF. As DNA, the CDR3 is TGTGCCAGCAGCTTGGGACTAGCGGAGACCCAGTACTTC.